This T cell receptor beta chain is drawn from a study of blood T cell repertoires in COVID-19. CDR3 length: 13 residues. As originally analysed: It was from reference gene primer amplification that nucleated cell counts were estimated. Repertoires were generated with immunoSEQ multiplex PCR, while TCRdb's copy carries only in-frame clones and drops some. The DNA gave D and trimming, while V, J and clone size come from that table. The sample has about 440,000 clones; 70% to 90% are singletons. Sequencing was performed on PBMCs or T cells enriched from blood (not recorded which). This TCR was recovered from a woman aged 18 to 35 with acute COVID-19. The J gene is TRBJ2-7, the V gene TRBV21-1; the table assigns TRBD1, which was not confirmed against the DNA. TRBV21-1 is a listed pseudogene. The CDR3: CASVRQGAYEQYF. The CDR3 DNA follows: TGTGCCAGCGTTCGACAGGGGGCCTACGAGCAGTACTTC.